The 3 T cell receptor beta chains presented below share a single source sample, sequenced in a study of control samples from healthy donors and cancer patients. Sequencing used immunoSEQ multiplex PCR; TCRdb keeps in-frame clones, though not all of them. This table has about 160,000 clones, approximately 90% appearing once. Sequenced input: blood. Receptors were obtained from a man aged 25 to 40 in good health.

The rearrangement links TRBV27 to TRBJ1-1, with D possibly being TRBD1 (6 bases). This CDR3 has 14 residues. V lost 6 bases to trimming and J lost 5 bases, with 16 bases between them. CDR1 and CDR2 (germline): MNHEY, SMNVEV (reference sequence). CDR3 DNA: TGTGCCAGCAGGCCCGGGACAAGAGCAACTGAAGCTTTCTTT. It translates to CASRPGTRATEAFF.

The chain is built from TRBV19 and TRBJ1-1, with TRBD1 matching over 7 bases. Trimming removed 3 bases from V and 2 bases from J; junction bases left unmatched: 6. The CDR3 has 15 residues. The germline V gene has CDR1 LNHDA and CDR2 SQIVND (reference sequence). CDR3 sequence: CASSMSDRANTEAFF. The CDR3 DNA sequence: TGTGCCAGTAGTATGTCTGACAGGGCCAACACTGAAGCTTTCTTT.

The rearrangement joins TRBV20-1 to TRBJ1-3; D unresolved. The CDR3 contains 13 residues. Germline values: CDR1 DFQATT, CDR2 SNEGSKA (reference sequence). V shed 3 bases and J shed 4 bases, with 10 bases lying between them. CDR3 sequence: CSASSGKGNTIYF. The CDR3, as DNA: TGCAGTGCTAGTTCGGGGAAGGGAAACACCATATATTTT.